The text below deals with one T cell receptor (beta chain). This entry is derived from a study of blood T cell repertoires in COVID-19. Study-level background: Researchers got acute and convalescent COVID-19 samples from the United States, Italy and Spain. T cells, B-cell-depleted T cells, or PBMCs supplied cDNA or gDNA.

J gave up 2 bases and V 4 bases, and 10 bases lay outside the gene matches. Germline values: CDR1 GTSNPN, CDR2 SVGIG (reference sequence). This CDR3 is 15 amino acids long. In the source study's methods: From reference gene primer amplification, estimates of nucleated cell counts were derived. Clones were read by immunoSEQ multiplex PCR, and TCRdb kept only the in-frame ones, dropping some. Clonal size and the V and J genes are those of that table, whereas D and trimming came from the DNA. The sample has around 180,000 clones, about 87% seen once. J is TRBJ2-5 and V is TRBV30; 7 positions agree with TRBD1. This sequence originates from a man in his sixties with acute or convalescent COVID-19. Sequencing used peripheral blood. DNA of the CDR3: TGTGCCTGGAATTCCCCGGACAGGCTACAAGAGACCCAGTACTTC. It encodes CAWNSPDRLQETQYF.